This T cell receptor beta chain was profiled in a study of shared clonotypes between healthy human individuals. Whole-study findings and limits: Only a few donors were included, so the genetic and exposure-history diversity represented was limited. Sampling used blood alone; tissue repertoires probably differ.

Produced via immunoSEQ multiplex PCR; TCRdb's table is partial and in-frame only. The table lists 2 million to 2.5 million clones, roughly 93% of them singletons. With respect to this clone: Antigen: not known. The sample has other DNA sequences that encode this CDR3 too.

All participating donors were Caucasian adults from Nashville, Tennessee. CD4+ cell separation produced CD45RA+ naive and CD45RA-negative memory subsets. The V and J ends lost 4 bases and 2 bases, in that order; junction bases with no gene match: 6. The CDR3 runs to 16 residues. The germline gives CDR1 SGHRS, CDR2 YFSETQ. Sequenced: naive CD4+ T cells from PBMCs. The sample's subset: CD45RA+ positively selected. The sequence came from a man aged 18 to 30 in good health. Some clones in this sample may be carry-over from other donors' samples. The V call is TRBV5-1, the J call TRBJ2-5; 12 bases agree with TRBD2. CDR3 sequence reads: CASSQGLAGGQETQYF. The CDR3 nucleotides read TGCGCCAGCAGCCAGGGACTAGCGGGCGGGCAAGAGACCCAGTACTTC.